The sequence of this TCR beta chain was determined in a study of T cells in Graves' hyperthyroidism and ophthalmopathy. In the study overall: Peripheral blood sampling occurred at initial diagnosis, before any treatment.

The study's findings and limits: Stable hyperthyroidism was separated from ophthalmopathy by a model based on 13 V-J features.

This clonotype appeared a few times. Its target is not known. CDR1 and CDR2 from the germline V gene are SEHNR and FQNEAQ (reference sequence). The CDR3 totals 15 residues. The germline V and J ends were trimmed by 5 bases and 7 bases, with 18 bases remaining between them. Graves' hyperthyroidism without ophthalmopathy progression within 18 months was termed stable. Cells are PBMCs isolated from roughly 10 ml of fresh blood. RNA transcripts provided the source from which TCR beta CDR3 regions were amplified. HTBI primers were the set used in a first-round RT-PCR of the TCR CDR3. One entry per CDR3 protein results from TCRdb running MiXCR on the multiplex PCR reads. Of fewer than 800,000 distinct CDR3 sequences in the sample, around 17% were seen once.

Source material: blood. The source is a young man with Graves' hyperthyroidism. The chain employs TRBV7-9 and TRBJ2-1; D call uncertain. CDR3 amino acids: CASSRSSDPFNEQFF. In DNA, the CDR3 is TGTGCCAGCAGCCGTAGCTCCGACCCTTTTAATGAGCAGTTCTTC.